The source of this TCR beta chain is a study of shared clonotypes between healthy human individuals. Study-level findings and limits: Naive subsets generally exceeded memory subsets in estimated richness.

Germline lookup yields CDR1 KGHSH and CDR2 LQKENI. The CDR3 is 14 residues long. The V end lost 2 bases, the J end lost 5 bases, and 10 bases lay between the germline ends. Terminally differentiated effector memory CD45RA+ cells were excluded from the naive CD8 cells, which were CD45RO-negative and positively selected for CCR7. The authors' processing: Filtering differed since immunoSEQ provided only junctions, with no quality scores. Assay used: immunoSEQ multiplex PCR; TCRdb lists only in-frame clones, some missing. The V and J calls and clone size were taken over from that table, and D and trimming were inferred from the DNA. The table lists hundreds of thousands of clones, about 95% of them singletons. This clone was counted between two and nine times. Its antigen is not identified.

The sample comprised naive CD8+ T cells sorted from blood. The V gene is TRBV18, the J gene TRBJ1-5; possible D gene TRBD1, 5 bases. The receptor comes from a woman aged 25-40 years in good health. CDR3: CASSPSGTHQPQHF. The DNA of the CDR3 is TGTGCCAGCTCACCAAGTGGGACCCATCAGCCCCAGCATTTT.